Shown below are 18 T cell receptor beta chains from a single sample sequenced in a study of PD-1 blockade in classical Hodgkin lymphoma. Described time point: cycle 4 day 1 (C4D1), after more than 5 weeks of nivolumab. Every patient experienced relapse after autologous stem cell transplantation, and brentuximab vedotin exposure varied. This table comes from immunoSEQ multiplex PCR, and its TCRdb copy is limited to in-frame clones, with some not included. The sample holds about 25,000 clones; roughly 76% are singletons and the top ten take 30%. This material consisted of peripheral blood mononuclear cells (PBMCs), taken before the fourth cycle of nivolumab. All receptors come from a human donor with classical Hodgkin lymphoma.

For the CDR3, the DNA is TGTGCCAGCAGCTTGTGGGGGGCAGGAGGAGAGACCCAGTACTTC. This codes for CASSLWGAGGETQYF. The chain joins TRBV5-6 to TRBJ2-5, with D perhaps being TRBD1 or TRBD2 (6 bases each). This CDR3 contains 15 residues. The germline V and J ends were trimmed by 1 base and 4 bases, with 14 bases remaining between them. Germline V gene data show CDR1 as SGHDT and CDR2 as YYEEEE.

This chain connects TRBV5-1 to TRBJ1-1; D is uncertain. There are 11 residues in the CDR3. CDR1 is SGHRS and CDR2 is YFSETQ in the germline V gene. Deletions cut 2 bases from V and 7 bases from J, with 6 bases between. CDR3 DNA: TGCGCCAGCAGCTTTGGCAGTGAAGCTTTCTTT. This translates into CASSFGSEAFF.

The V call is TRBV7-9, the J call TRBJ1-2, with D uncertain. V was trimmed by 5 bases and J by 6 bases, leaving 13 bases between them. The CDR3 loop spans 13 amino acids. CDR1 and CDR2 from the germline V gene are SEHNR and FQNEAQ (reference sequence). In DNA form, the CDR3 reads TGTGCCAGCAGCCTTATTGGAGGTGATGGCTACACCTTC. This sequence encodes CASSLIGGDGYTF.

The chain uses TRBV5-6 and TRBJ2-7; D is possibly TRBD2 (6 bases). The CDR3 runs 13 residues. The germline V gene encodes CDR1 SGHDT and CDR2 YYEEEE. Trimming removed 4 bases at V and 3 bases at J, with 11 bases between. The CDR3 loop reads CASSSGGSYEQYV. The CDR3 DNA follows: TGTGCCAGCAGCAGCGGAGGGAGCTACGAGCAGTACGTC.

This clone is a singleton in its sample. The rearrangement links TRBV19 to TRBJ1-4; 9 bases agree with TRBD1. J gave up 7 bases and V 6 bases, and 9 bases lay outside the gene matches. The CDR3 has 15 amino acids. CDR1 is LNHDA and CDR2 is SQIVND in the germline V gene (reference sequence). The CDR3 DNA reads TGTGCCAGTAGGAACGCGGGACAGGGCGGTGAAAAACTGTTTTTT. As protein: CASRNAGQGGEKLFF. The full variable domain, rest sourced from reference TRBV19 and TRBJ1-4, is DGGITQSPKYLFRKEGQNVTLSCEQNLNHDAMYWYRQDPGQGLRLIYYSQIVNDFQKGDIAEGYSVSREKKESFPLTVTSAQKNPTAFYLCASRNAGQGGEKLFFGSGTQLSVL.

V and J are TRBV29-1 and TRBJ2-1, with 8 bases fitting TRBD1. This CDR3 region has 15 residues. Losses at the gene ends were 3 bases for V and 10 bases for J; bases not matched to a gene: 14. Germline V gene data show CDR1 as SQVTM and CDR2 as ANQGSEA. The CDR3 DNA is TGCAGCGTTGAGACCGGGACAGGCGGGGTGTTGGAGCAGTTCTTC. Translation gives CSVETGTGGVLEQFF.

The chain couples TRBV28 to TRBJ2-7, with D unresolved. CDR3 length: 13 amino acids. Germline CDR1 is MDHEN and CDR2 is SYDVKM. V gave up 4 bases and J gave up 7 bases, with 14 bases separating them. Written as DNA, the CDR3 is TGTGCCAGCAGTTCGACGGCTGCCGGTGAGCAGTACTTC. Amino acid sequence: CASSSTAAGEQYF.

There are a few counts of this clone. CDR3 coding DNA: TGCGCCAGCAGCTTCGGTGGGGGGCAAGATACGCAGTATTTT. Translation: CASSFGGGQDTQYF. This chain joins TRBV5-1 and TRBJ2-3; D may match TRBD1 or TRBD2 (6 bases each). Per germline, CDR1 SGHRS and CDR2 YFSETQ. Deletions cut 2 bases from V and 5 bases from J, with 12 bases between. This CDR3 spans 14 amino acids.

J is TRBJ2-1 and V is TRBV28; 11 bases are a match to TRBD2. J lost 8 bases, V lost 1 base, and 4 bases had no gene match. This CDR3 has 15 amino acids. From germline, CDR1 is MDHEN and CDR2 SYDVKM. In DNA form, the CDR3 reads TGTGCCAGCAGTTTATTCACTAGCGGGGGCGATGAGCAGTTCTTC. Amino acids: CASSLFTSGGDEQFF.

The chain uses TRBV11-2 and TRBJ2-3, with D possibly TRBD2 on 5 matching bases. The CDR3 totals 15 residues. V was trimmed by 2 bases and J by 0 bases, leaving 9 bases between them. The germline CDR1 and CDR2 sequences are SGHAT and FQNNGV. DNA of the CDR3: TGTGCCAGCAGCTTAACGCTAGCTAGCACAGATACGCAGTATTTT. Protein: CASSLTLASTDTQYF.

The J gene is TRBJ2-2, the V gene TRBV9; possibly TRBD2 for D (5 bases). Germline CDR1 is SGDLS and CDR2 is YYNGEE. The V and J ends lost 4 bases and 0 bases respectively, with 10 bases between them. This CDR3 is built from 15 residues. CDR3 DNA: TGTGCCAGCAGCTACAGCGGTTCGAACACCGGGGAGCTGTTTTTT. This translates into CASSYSGSNTGELFF.

J is TRBJ1-4 and V is TRBV5-5; D remains unclear. Germline loops: CDR1 SGHKS, CDR2 YYEKEE (reference sequence). The CDR3 is 15 amino acids. Trimming left V 4 bases short and J 6 bases short, with 16 bases between. For the CDR3, the DNA is TGTGCCAGCAGCGTTGGGTCTCGAGGCGATGAAAAACTGTTTTTT. Its translation: CASSVGSRGDEKLFF.

The V gene is TRBV19, the J gene TRBJ1-5; D may be TRBD1 (5 bases). The CDR3 is 15 amino acids. Germline loops: CDR1 LNHDA, CDR2 SQIVND (reference sequence). Trimming pared 7 bases from V and 3 bases from J, leaving 16 bases between. The CDR3 loop reads CASTGAGGINQPQHF. CDR3 nucleotides: TGTGCCAGTACCGGGGCTGGGGGGATCAATCAGCCCCAGCATTTT.

By sample fraction, this clone is medium-sized. The rearrangement links TRBV11-2 to TRBJ1-1; TRBD1 might be the D (5 bases). The ends were cut back, 5 bases at V and 7 bases at J, with 14 bases in the middle. Germline CDR1 SGHAT, CDR2 FQNNGV. The CDR3 runs 13 residues. CDR3 region: CASSVGGVVEAFF. The CDR3 region has the DNA TGTGCCAGCAGCGTGGGAGGGGTTGTTGAAGCTTTCTTT.

The chain has TRBV5-3 and TRBJ1-5; 7 bases fit TRBD1. TRBV5-3 is labeled an ORF, and its function is uncertain. With 1 base clipped from V and 0 bases from J, the junction kept 16 bases outside the gene matches. CDR3 size: 20 residues. The CDR3 spells CARSLFGEGQKKYSNQPQHF. In nucleotides, the CDR3 is TGTGCCAGAAGCTTGTTCGGGGAGGGACAGAAAAAATATAGCAATCAGCCCCAGCATTTT.

A few counts support this clone. The V call is TRBV6-8, the J call TRBJ1-1; D gene ambiguous. Per germline, CDR1 MNHGY and CDR2 SAAAGT. CDR3 size: 11 residues. The germline V and J ends were trimmed by 5 bases and 7 bases, with 8 bases remaining between them. DNA for the CDR3: TGTGCCAGCAGTATTCACAGTGAAGCTTTCTTT. Amino acids: CASSIHSEAFF.

The chain uses TRBV5-6 and TRBJ1-1, with TRBD1 as a possible D gene (5 bases). V lost 0 bases and J lost 0, with 9 bases in between. Germline CDR1 is SGHDT and CDR2 is YYEEEE. The CDR3 has 15 residues. The CDR3 DNA follows: TGTGCCAGCAGCTTGGGGGACGGATTGAACACTGAAGCTTTCTTT. This gives the protein CASSLGDGLNTEAFF.

This chain connects TRBV4-3 to TRBJ2-3; D unresolved. Trimming cost V 3 bases and J 0 bases, with 10 bases left between them. In germline, CDR1 is LGHNA, CDR2 YSLEER. The CDR3 runs to 15 residues. CDR3 amino acids: CASSQVGGSTDTQYF. The CDR3 DNA reads as TGCGCCAGCAGCCAGGTAGGCGGCAGCACAGATACGCAGTATTTT.